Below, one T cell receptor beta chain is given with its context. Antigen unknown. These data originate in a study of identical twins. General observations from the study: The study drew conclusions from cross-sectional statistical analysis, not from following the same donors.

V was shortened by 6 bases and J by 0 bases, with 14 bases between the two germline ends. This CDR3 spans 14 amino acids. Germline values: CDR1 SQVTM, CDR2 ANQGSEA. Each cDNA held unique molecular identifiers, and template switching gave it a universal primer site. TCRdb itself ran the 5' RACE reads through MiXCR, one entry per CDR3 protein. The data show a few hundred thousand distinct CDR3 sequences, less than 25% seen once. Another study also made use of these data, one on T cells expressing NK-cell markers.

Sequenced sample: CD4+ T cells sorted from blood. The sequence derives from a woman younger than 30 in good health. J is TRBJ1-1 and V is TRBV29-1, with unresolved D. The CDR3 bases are TGCAGCGTCAGCTTCAAACTCTTGAACACTGAAGCTTTCTTT. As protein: CSVSFKLLNTEAFF.